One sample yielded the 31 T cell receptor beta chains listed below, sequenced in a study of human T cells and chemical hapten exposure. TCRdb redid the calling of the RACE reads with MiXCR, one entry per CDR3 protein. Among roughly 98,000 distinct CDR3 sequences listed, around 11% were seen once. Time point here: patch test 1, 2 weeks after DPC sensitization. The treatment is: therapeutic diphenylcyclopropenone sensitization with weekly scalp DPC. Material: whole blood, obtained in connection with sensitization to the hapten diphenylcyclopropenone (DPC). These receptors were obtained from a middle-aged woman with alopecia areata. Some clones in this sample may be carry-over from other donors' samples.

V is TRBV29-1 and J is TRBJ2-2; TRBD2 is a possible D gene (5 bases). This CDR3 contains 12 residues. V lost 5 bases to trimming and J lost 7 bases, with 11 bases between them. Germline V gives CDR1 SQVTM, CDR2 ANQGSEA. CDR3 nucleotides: TGCAGCGTTCCTAGCTTCGGCGGGGAGCTGTTTTTT. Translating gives CSVPSFGGELFF.

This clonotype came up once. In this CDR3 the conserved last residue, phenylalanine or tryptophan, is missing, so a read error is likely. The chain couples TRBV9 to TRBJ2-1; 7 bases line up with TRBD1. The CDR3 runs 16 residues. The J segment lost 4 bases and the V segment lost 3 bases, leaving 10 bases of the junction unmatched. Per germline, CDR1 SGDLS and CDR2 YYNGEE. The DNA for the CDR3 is TGTGCCAGCAGCGCCCTACAGGGGAGCTCTTACAATGAGCAGTTCTCC. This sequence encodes CASSALQGSSYNEQFS.

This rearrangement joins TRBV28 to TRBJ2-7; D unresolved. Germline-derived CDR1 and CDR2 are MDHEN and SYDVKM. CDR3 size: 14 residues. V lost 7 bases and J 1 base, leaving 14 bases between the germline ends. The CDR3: CASTTTLSSYEQYF. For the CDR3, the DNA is TGTGCCAGCACCACCACCCTGAGTTCCTACGAGCAGTACTTC.

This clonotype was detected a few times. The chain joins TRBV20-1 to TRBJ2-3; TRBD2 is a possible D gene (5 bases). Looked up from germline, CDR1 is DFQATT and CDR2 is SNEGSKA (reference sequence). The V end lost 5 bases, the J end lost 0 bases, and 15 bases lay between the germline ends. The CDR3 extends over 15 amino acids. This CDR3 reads CSAGEQAASTDTQYF. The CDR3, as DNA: TGCAGTGCTGGGGAGCAGGCCGCTAGCACAGATACGCAGTATTTT.

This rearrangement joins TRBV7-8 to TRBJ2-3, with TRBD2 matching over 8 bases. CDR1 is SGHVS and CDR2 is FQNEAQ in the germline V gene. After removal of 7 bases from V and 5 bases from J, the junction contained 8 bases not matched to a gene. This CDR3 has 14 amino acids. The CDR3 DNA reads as TGTGCCAGCATCCAGCGGGAGACGGAAGATACGCAGTATTTT. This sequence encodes CASIQRETEDTQYF.

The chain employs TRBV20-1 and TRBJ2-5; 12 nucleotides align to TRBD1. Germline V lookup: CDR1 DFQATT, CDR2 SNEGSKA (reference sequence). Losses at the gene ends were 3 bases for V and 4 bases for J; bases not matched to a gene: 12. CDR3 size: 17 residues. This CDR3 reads CSASAFPGTGGIETQYF. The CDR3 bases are TGCAGTGCTAGTGCTTTTCCCGGGACAGGGGGCATAGAGACCCAGTACTTC.

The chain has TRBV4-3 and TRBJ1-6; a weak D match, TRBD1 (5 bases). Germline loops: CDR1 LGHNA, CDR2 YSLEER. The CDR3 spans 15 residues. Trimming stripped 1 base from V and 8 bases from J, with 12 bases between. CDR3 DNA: TGCGCCAGCAGCCAAGGGGCGGGGGTCGATTCACCCCTCCACTTT. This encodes CASSQGAGVDSPLHF.

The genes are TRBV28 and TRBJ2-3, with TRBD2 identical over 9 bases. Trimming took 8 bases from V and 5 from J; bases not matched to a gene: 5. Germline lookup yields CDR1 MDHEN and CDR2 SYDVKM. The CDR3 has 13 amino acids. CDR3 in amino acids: CASGREGGDTQYF. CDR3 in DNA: TGTGCCAGCGGGCGGGAGGGCGGAGATACGCAGTATTTT.

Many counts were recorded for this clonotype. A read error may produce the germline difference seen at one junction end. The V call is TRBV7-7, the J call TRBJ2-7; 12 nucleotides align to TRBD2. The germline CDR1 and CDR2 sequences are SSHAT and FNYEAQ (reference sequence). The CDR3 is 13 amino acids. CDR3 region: CASSDGLAGEQYF. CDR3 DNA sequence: TGTGCTAGCAGCGATGGACTAGCGGGAGAGCAGTACTTC.

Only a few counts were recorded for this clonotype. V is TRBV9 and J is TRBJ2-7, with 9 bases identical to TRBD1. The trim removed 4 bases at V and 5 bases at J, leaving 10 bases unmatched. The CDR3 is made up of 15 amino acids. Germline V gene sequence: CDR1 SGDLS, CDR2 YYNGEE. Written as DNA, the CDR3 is TGTGCCAGCAGCTCCCCCGGGACAGGGATTAACGAGCAGTACTTC. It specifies CASSSPGTGINEQYF.

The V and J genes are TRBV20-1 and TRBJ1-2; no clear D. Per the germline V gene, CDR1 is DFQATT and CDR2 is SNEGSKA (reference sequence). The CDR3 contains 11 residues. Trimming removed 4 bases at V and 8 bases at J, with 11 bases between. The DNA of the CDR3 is TGCAGTGCTAAACGGACGGGAGGCTACACCTTC. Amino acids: CSAKRTGGYTF.

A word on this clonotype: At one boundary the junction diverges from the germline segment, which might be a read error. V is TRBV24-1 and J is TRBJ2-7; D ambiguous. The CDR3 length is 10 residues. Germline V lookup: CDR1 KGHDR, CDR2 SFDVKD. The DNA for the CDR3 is TGTGTCACCGAGGAGCACTTCGGGCCCTTC. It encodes CVTEEHFGPF.

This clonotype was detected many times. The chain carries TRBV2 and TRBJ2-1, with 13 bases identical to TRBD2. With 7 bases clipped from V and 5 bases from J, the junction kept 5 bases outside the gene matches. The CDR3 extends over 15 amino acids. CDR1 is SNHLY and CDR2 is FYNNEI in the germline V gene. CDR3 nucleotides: TGTGCCAGCATGTCGGGACTAGCGGGAAACAATGAGCAGTTCTTC. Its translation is CASMSGLAGNNEQFF.

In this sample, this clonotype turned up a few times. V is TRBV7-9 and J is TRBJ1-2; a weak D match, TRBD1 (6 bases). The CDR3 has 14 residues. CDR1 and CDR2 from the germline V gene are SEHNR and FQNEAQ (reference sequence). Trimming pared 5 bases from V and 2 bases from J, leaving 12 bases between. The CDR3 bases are TGTGCCAGCAGCCCAGCGGGGGGCAACTATGGCTACACCTTC. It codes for CASSPAGGNYGYTF. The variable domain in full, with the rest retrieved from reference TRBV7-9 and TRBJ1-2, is DTGVSQNPRHKITKRGQNVTFRCDPISEHNRLYWYRQTLGQGPEFLTYFQNEAQLEKSRLLSDRFSAERPKGSFSTLEIQRTEQGDSAMYLCASSPAGGNYGYTFGSGTRLTVV.

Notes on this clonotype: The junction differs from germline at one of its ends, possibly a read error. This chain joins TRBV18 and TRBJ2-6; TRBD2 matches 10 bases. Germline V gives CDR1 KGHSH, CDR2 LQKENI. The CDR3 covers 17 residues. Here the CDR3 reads CASSPGLAALWGQRPDF. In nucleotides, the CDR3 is TGTGCCAGCTCACCTGGACTAGCGGCGCTCTGGGGCCAACGTCCTGACTTC.

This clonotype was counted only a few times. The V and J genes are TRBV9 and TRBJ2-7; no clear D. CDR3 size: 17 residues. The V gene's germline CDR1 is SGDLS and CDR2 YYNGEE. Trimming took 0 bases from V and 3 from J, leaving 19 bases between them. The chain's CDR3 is CASSVVGAPSFYYEQYF. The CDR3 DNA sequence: TGTGCCAGCAGCGTAGTCGGCGCTCCTTCCTTCTACTACGAGCAGTACTTC.

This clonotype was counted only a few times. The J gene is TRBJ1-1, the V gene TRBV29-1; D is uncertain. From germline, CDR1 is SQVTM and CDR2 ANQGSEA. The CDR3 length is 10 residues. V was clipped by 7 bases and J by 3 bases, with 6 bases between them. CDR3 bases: TGCAGCGCCAGCGACACTGAAGCTTTCTTT. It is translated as CSASDTEAFF.

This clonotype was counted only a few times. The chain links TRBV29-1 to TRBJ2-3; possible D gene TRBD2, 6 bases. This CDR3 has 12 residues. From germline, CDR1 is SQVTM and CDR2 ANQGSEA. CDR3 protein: CSYSGSEDTQYF. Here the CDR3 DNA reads TGCAGTTACAGCGGGTCAGAAGATACGCAGTATTTT.

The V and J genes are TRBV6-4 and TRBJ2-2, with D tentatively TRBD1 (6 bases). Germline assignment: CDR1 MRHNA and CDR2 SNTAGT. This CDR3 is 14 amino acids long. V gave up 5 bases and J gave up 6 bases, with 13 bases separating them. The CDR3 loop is CASSPQGAAGELFF. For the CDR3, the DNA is TGTGCCAGCAGTCCACAGGGCGCCGCCGGGGAGCTGTTTTTT.

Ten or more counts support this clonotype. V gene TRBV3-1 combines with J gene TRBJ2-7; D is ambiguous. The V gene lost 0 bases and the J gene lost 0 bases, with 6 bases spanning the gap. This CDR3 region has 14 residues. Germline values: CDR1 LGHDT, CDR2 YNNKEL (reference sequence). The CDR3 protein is CASSQDSGSYEQYF. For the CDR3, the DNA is TGTGCCAGCAGCCAAGATTCGGGCTCCTACGAGCAGTACTTC.

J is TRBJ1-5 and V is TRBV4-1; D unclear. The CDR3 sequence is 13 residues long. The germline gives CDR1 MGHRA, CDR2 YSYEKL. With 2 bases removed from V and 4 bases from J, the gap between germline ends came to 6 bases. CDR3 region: CASSQFRNQPQHF. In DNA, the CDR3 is TGCGCCAGCAGCCAATTTCGAAATCAGCCCCAGCATTTT.

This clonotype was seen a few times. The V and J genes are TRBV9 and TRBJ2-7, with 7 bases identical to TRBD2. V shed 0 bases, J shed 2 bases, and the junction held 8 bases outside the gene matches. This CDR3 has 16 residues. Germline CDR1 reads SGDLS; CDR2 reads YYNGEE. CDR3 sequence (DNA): TGTGCCAGCAGCGTAGATTCGAAGCGGGGCACCTACGAGCAGTACTTC. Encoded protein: CASSVDSKRGTYEQYF.

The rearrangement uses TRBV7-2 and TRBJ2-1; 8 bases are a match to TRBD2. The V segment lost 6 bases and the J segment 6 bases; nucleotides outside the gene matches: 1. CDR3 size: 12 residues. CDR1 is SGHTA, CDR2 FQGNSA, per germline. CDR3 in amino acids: CASRAGGNEQFF. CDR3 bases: TGTGCCAGCAGGGCGGGGGGCAATGAGCAGTTCTTC.

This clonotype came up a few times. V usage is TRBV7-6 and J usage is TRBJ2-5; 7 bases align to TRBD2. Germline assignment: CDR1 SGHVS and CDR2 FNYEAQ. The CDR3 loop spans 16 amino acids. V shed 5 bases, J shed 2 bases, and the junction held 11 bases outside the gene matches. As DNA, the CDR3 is TGTGCCAGCAGCAGGCTTAGCGGGTCCCCACAAGAGACCCAGTACTTC. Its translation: CASSRLSGSPQETQYF.

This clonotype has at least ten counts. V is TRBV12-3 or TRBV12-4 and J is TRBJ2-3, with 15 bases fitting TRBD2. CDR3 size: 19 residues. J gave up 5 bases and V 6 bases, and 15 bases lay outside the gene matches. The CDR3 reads CASSQLGTSGRLRRDTQYF. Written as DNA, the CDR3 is TGTGCCAGCAGCCAACTAGGGACTAGCGGGAGGCTGAGGCGAGATACGCAGTATTTT.

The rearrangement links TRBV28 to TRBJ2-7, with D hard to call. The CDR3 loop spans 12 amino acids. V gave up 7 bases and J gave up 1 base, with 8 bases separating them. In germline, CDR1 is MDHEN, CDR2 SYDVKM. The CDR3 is CASNVGSYEQYF. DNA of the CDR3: TGTGCCAGCAACGTCGGTTCCTACGAGCAGTACTTC.

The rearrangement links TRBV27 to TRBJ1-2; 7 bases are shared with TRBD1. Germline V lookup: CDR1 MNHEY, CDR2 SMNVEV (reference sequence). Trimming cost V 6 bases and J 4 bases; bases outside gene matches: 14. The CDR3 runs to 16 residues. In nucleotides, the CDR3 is TGTGCCAGCAGGTCTGGGACAGTCCTCACAGGCTATGGCTACACCTTC. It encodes CASRSGTVLTGYGYTF.

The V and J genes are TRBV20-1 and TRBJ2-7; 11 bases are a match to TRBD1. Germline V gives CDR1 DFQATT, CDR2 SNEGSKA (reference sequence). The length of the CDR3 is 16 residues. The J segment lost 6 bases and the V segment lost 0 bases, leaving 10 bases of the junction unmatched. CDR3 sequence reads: CSARDTLGTGGFEQYF. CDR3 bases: TGCAGTGCTAGAGATACCCTAGGGACAGGGGGTTTCGAGCAGTACTTC.

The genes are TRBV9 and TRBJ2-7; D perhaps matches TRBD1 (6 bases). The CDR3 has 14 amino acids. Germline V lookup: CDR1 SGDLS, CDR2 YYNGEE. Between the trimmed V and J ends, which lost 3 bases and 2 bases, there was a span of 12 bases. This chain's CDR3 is CASSAHGQTYEQYF. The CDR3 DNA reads TGTGCCAGCAGCGCGCACGGACAGACCTACGAGCAGTACTTC.

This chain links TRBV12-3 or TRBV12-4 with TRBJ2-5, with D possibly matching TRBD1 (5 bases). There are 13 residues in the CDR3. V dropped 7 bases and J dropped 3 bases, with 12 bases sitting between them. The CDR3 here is CASTIDSEETQYF. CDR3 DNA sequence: TGTGCCAGCACGATCGACAGCGAAGAGACCCAGTACTTC.

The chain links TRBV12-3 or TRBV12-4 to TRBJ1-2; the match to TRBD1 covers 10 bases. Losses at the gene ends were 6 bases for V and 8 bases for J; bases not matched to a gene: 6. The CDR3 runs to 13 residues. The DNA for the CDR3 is TGTGCCAGCAGGCGGACAGGGGGACTCGGCTACACCTTC. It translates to CASRRTGGLGYTF.